This T cell receptor beta chain derives from a study of OX40 agonist ivuxolimab in advanced cancers. Findings and limits, study-wide: It was not determined which antigens were specifically recognized by the peripheral T cells that had undergone clonal expansion.

This CDR3 spans 18 amino acids. Germline V gene data show CDR1 as SGHRS and CDR2 as YFSETQ. V lost 4 bases and J lost 1; bases outside the gene matches: 13. Clones were read by immunoSEQ multiplex PCR, and TCRdb kept only the in-frame ones, dropping some. This table holds 30,000 to 40,000 clones, roughly nine tenths found once. Notes on this clone: Its target is unknown.

Sequenced here: CD4+ or CD8+ T cells sorted from blood, sampled in a trial of the OX40 agonist ivuxolimab. The chain links TRBV5-1 to TRBJ2-2, with 7 bases matching TRBD1. The TCR sequence derives from an adult with an advanced solid tumor such as melanoma, head and neck, liver or kidney cancer. This CDR3 is CASSIRTGSVRNTGELFF. In DNA, the CDR3 is TGCGCCAGCAGCATCCGGACAGGTTCGGTGAGGAACACCGGGGAGCTGTTTTTT.